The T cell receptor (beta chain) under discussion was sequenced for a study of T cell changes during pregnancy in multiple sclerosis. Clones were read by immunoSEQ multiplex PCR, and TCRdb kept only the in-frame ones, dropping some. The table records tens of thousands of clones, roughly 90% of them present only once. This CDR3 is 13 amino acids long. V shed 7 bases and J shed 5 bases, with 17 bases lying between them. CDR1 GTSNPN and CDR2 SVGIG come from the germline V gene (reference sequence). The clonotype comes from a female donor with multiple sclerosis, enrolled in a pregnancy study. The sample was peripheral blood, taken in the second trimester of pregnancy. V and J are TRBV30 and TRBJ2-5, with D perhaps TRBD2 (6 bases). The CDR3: CALGPGGAETQYF. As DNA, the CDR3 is TGTGCCTTAGGTCCCGGCGGGGCTGAGACCCAGTACTTC.